Below, one T cell receptor beta chain is given with its context. Possible read error: a much larger clone is one base away. The source of the sample is a study of T cells in Graves' hyperthyroidism and ophthalmopathy. Authors of the study amplified TCR beta CDR3 regions from RNA transcripts. The TCR CDR3 was amplified in a first-round RT-PCR using the HTBI primer set. In TCRdb, the multiplex PCR reads were re-called with MiXCR into one record per CDR3 protein. This sample has some 570,000 distinct CDR3 sequences; 15% to 20% occur once, and the top ten carry approximately 18%. The CDR3 totals 15 residues. The germline V gene has CDR1 DFQATT and CDR2 SNEGSKA (reference sequence).

The V call is TRBV20-1, the J call TRBJ2-5; 8 nucleotides agree with TRBD2. The receptor's source is a woman in her late teens or twenties with Graves' ophthalmopathy. The specimen was blood. The CDR3 DNA is TGCAATGCTAGAGATTTAGGACTAGCAAGAGAGACCCAGTACTTC. Protein: CNARDLGLARETQYF.